A selection of T cell receptor beta chains follows, all from one sample in a study of T cells in localized non-small cell lung cancer. Using immunoSEQ multiplex PCR, the repertoire was profiled, and TCRdb retains in-frame clones only, with some absent. The sample lists about 9,600 clones; around 91% were seen once. Specimen: peripheral blood, collected before any cancer treatment. These receptors came from a male donor aged 60 or over with stage III squamous cell lung carcinoma. The CDR3 runs from the conserved cysteine through the conserved F or W. The D gene is left open where the match is weak. Not all rows give a size; the values are once, few, many and, for expanded clones, a class.

V: TRBV5-4; size: NA; D: TRBD1; J: TRBJ2-5; CDR3: CASRSWTGSQETQYF; DNA: TGTGCCAGCAGATCTTGGACAGGGTCCCAAGAGACCCAGTACTTC
V: TRBV11-3; size: once; D: TRBD1; J: TRBJ2-3; CDR3: CASSQTGSITDTQYF; DNA: TGTGCCAGCAGCCAGACAGGGTCGATCACAGATACGCAGTATTTT
V: TRBV6-6; size: NA; D: NA; J: TRBJ2-2; CDR3: CASSYPGELFF; DNA: TGTGCCAGCAGTTACCCCGGGGAGCTGTTTTTT
V: TRBV28; size: few; D: NA; J: TRBJ2-1; CDR3: CASSLGINTYNEQFF; DNA: TGTGCCAGCAGTTTAGGAATTAATACCTACAATGAGCAGTTCTTC
V: TRBV5-1; size: NA; D: TRBD2; J: TRBJ2-5; CDR3: CASSVLAGYQETQYF; DNA: TGCGCCAGCAGCGTACTAGCGGGGTACCAAGAGACCCAGTACTTC
V: TRBV6-1; size: NA; D: NA; J: TRBJ2-7; CDR3: CASSPLYEQYF; DNA: TGTGCCAGCAGTCCCCTCTACGAGCAGTACTTC
V: TRBV19; size: once; D: NA; J: TRBJ1-5; CDR3: CASTYGGEGNQPQHF; DNA: TGTGCCAGTACGTATGGGGGGGAAGGGAATCAGCCCCAGCATTTT
V: TRBV28; size: NA; D: NA; J: TRBJ1-4; CDR3: CASSLSGANEKLFF; DNA: TGTGCCAGCAGTTTATCAGGGGCTAATGAAAAACTGTTTTTT
V: TRBV28; size: NA; D: NA; J: TRBJ2-4; CDR3: CASRGALLIQYF; DNA: TGTGCCAGCCGTGGGGCACTCCTAATTCAGTACTTC
V: TRBV6-1; size: NA; D: NA; J: TRBJ2-7; CDR3: CASSGPTGYEQYF; DNA: TGTGCCAGCAGTGGACCGACTGGATACGAGCAGTACTTC
V: TRBV6-1; size: NA; D: TRBD2; J: TRBJ2-1; CDR3: CASSDRGRGVSYNEQFF; DNA: TGTGCCAGCAGTGACCGGGGGCGGGGGGTCTCCTACAATGAGCAGTTCTTC
V: TRBV2; size: NA; D: NA; J: TRBJ2-5; CDR3: CASSQGETQYF; DNA: TGTGCCAGCAGCCAGGGAGAGACCCAGTACTTC
V: TRBV7-9; size: NA; D: TRBD1; J: TRBJ1-1; CDR3: CASRPPGQGGVNTEAFF; DNA: TGTGCCAGCAGACCCCCGGGACAGGGAGGCGTGAACACTGAAGCTTTCTTT
V: TRBV28; size: NA; D: TRBD1; J: TRBJ1-6; CDR3: CASSLDRADSPLHF; DNA: TGTGCCAGCAGTCTGGACAGGGCGGATTCACCCCTCCACTTT
V: TRBV19; size: NA; D: NA; J: TRBJ1-3; CDR3: CASTGAGLYHTIYF; DNA: TGTGCCAGTACCGGGGCAGGGTTGTATCACACCATATATTTT
V: TRBV4-3; size: NA; D: NA; J: TRBJ1-3; CDR3: CASSRGPSDGNTIYF; DNA: TGCGCCAGCAGCCGGGGTCCTTCTGATGGAAACACCATATATTTT
V: TRBV9; size: NA; D: TRBD2; J: TRBJ2-7; CDR3: CASSVGGLAGSSYEQYF; DNA: TGTGCCAGCAGCGTAGGGGGACTAGCGGGGAGCTCCTACGAGCAGTACTTC
V: TRBV19; size: NA; D: TRBD1; J: TRBJ1-6; CDR3: CASGQGALLNSPLHF; DNA: TGTGCCAGTGGACAGGGGGCCTTACTTAATTCACCCCTCCACTTT
V: TRBV28; size: NA; D: NA; J: TRBJ1-2; CDR3: CASSLKADYGYTF; DNA: TGTGCCAGCAGTTTGAAGGCCGATTATGGCTACACCTTC
V: TRBV7-8; size: NA; D: TRBD2; J: TRBJ2-3; CDR3: CASRERLAGTDTQYF; DNA: TGTGCCAGCAGGGAACGACTAGCGGGCACAGATACGCAGTATTTT
V: TRBV6-5; size: NA; D: NA; J: TRBJ1-3; CDR3: CASSYSRASSGNTIYF; DNA: TGTGCCAGCAGTTACTCCAGGGCGAGCTCTGGAAACACCATATATTTT
V: TRBV6-6; size: NA; D: NA; J: TRBJ2-3; CDR3: CASSPQAGSFPDTQYF; DNA: TGTGCCAGCAGCCCACAGGCAGGAAGTTTCCCAGATACGCAGTATTTT